Listed below are T cell receptor beta chains from one sample, sequenced in a study of T-cell reconstitution after alpha-beta-depleted transplantation in children. MiXCR, run by TCRdb on the PCR reads, gives a single entry per CDR3 protein. Counted here are 490,000 or so distinct CDR3 sequences, around 13% occurring once; the ten biggest clones make up around 5.8%. The sequencing used PBMCs from the stem cell graft donor, collected from the stem cell graft. The receptor set was obtained from a human donor who donated a stem cell graft to a child with combined immunodeficiency. The CDR3 runs from the conserved cysteine through the conserved F or W. The D gene is left open where the match is weak. Only some rows state a clone size, as once, few, many or a class for expanded clones.

v_gene	j_gene	abundance	d_gene	CDR3aa	CDR3nt
TRBV7-9	TRBJ2-5	.	.	CASSPEVQETQYF	TGTGCCAGCAGCCCCGAAGTCCAAGAGACCCAGTACTTC
TRBV7-6	TRBJ2-7	many	.	CASSLGLGIANYEQYF	TGTGCCAGCAGCTTAGGGTTGGGAATTGCTAACTACGAGCAGTACTTC
TRBV7-3	TRBJ1-4	few	.	CASSLYAQGSGEKLFF	TGTGCCAGCAGCTTATATGCTCAGGGATCGGGTGAAAAACTGTTTTTT
TRBV10-3	TRBJ2-1	.	.	CAISGDRPGVARSSYNEQFF	TGTGCCATCAGCGGAGATAGGCCCGGGGTAGCCAGGAGCTCCTACAATGAGCAGTTCTTC
TRBV7-9	TRBJ2-5	.	TRBD1	CASSLMGPGQVVPGETQYF	TGTGCCAGCAGCTTAATGGGCCCGGGACAGGTCGTACCGGGGGAGACCCAGTACTTC
TRBV7-2	TRBJ2-7	few	.	CASSLENRNYEQYF	TGTGCCAGCAGCTTAGAGAACAGGAACTACGAGCAGTACTTC
TRBV3-1	TRBJ2-3	.	.	CASSQRGGDTQYF	TGTGCCAGCAGCCAAAGGGGGGGGGATACGCAGTATTTT
TRBV29-1	TRBJ1-4	many	.	CSGVGFNEKLFF	TGCAGCGGAGTTGGCTTTAATGAAAAACTGTTTTTT
TRBV12-3/TRBV12-4	TRBJ1-2	.	.	CASSHSYGYTF	TGTGCCAGCAGTCACAGTTATGGCTACACCTTC
TRBV2	TRBJ2-7	.	TRBD2	CASRDPGTSGTFGQYF	TGTGCCAGCAGGGACCCCGGGACTAGCGGTACATTTGGGCAGTACTTC
TRBV7-2	TRBJ2-3	many	TRBD1	CASSLAPQGGTDTQYF	TGTGCCAGCAGCTTAGCGCCCCAGGGGGGCACAGATACGCAGTATTTT
TRBV6-5	TRBJ2-1	many	.	CASSFGTPGGNEQFF	TGTGCCAGCAGTTTCGGGACCCCCGGGGGAAATGAGCAGTTCTTC
TRBV7-2	TRBJ2-7	.	.	CASSHYFTRGGEQYF	TGTGCCAGCAGTCATTACTTTACAAGGGGGGGCGAGCAGTACTTC
TRBV20-1	TRBJ2-1	few	TRBD2	CSAVGVTGLAGGSSYNEQFF	TGCAGTGCCGTTGGTGTTACGGGACTAGCGGGAGGGAGCTCCTACAATGAGCAGTTCTTC
TRBV10-3	TRBJ2-7	.	.	CAISDLGYEQYF	TGTGCCATCAGTGACCTTGGGTACGAGCAGTACTTC
TRBV4-3	TRBJ2-3	.	.	CASSRPGFTDTQYF	TGCGCCAGCAGCAGGCCGGGGTTCACAGATACGCAGTATTTT
TRBV12-3/TRBV12-4	TRBJ1-6	many	TRBD1	CASSLDTQGALHF	TGTGCCAGCAGTTTGGACACCCAGGGGGCCCTCCACTTT
TRBV29-1	TRBJ1-1	few	.	CSVDRGGEAFF	TGCAGCGTTGACAGGGGAGGTGAAGCTTTCTTT
TRBV5-1	TRBJ2-7	few	TRBD1	CASRVWGQGAYEQYF	TGCGCCAGCAGAGTGTGGGGACAGGGAGCCTACGAGCAGTACTTC
TRBV11-2	TRBJ1-2	few	.	CASSLEVGPLFGYTF	TGTGCCAGCAGCTTAGAGGTTGGGCCCCTCTTCGGCTACACCTTC
TRBV2	TRBJ2-1	few	.	CASSGTATNYNEQFF	TGTGCCAGCAGTGGGACAGCGACTAATTACAATGAGCAGTTCTTC
TRBV5-1	TRBJ2-1	.	TRBD1	CASSLGGQGGEQFF	TGCGCCAGCAGCTTGGGCGGACAGGGCGGTGAGCAGTTCTTC
TRBV4-3	TRBJ2-1	.	.	CASSQEFSMNEQFF	TGCGCCAGCAGCCAAGAATTCAGCATGAATGAGCAGTTCTTC
TRBV4-3	TRBJ2-1	few	.	CASSQDLGVGYNEQFF	TGCGCCAGCAGCCAAGATTTGGGAGTAGGCTACAATGAGCAGTTCTTC
TRBV7-9	TRBJ2-7	.	.	CASSLAKVPYEQYF	TGTGCCAGCAGCTTAGCAAAGGTCCCCTACGAGCAGTACTTC
TRBV6-5	TRBJ1-2	many	TRBD1	CASSYWTGGYYGYTF	TGTGCCAGCAGTTATTGGACAGGGGGCTACTATGGCTACACCTTC
TRBV20-1	TRBJ1-2	few	TRBD1	CSAIGQVF	TGCAGTGCTATAGGACAGGTCTTC
TRBV2	TRBJ2-1	few	.	CASSAGVAATGYNEQFF	TGTGCCAGCAGTGCAGGAGTAGCAGCCACAGGATACAATGAGCAGTTCTTC
TRBV10-2	TRBJ2-7	many	TRBD1	CASSDSGQGYEQYF	TGCGCCAGCAGTGACTCTGGACAGGGCTACGAGCAGTACTTC